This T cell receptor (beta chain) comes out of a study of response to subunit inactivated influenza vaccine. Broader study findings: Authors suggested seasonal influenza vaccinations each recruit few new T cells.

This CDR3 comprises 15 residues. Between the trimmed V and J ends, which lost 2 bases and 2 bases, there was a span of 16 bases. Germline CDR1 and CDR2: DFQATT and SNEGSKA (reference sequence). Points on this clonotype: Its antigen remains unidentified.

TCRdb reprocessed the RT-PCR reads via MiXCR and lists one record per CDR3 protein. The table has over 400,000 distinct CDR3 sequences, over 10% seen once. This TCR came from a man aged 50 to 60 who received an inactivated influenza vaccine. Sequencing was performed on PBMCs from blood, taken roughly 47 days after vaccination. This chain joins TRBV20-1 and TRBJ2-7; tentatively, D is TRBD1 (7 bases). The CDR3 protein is CSARPLQGGTYEQYF. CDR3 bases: TGCAGTGCTAGACCCCTGCAGGGGGGAACCTACGAGCAGTACTTC.